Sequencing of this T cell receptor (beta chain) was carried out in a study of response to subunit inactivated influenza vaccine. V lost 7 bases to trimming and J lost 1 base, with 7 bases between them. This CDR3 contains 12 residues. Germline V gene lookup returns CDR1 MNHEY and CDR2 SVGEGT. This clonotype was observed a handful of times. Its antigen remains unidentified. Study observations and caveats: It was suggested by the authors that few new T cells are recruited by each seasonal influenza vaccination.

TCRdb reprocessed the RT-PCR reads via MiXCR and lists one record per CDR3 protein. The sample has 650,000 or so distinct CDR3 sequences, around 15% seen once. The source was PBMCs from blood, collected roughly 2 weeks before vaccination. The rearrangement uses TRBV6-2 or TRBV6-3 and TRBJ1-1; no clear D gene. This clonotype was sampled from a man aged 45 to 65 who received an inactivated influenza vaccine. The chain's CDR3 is CASMDPNTEAFF. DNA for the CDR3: TGTGCCAGCATGGACCCGAACACTGAAGCTTTCTTT.